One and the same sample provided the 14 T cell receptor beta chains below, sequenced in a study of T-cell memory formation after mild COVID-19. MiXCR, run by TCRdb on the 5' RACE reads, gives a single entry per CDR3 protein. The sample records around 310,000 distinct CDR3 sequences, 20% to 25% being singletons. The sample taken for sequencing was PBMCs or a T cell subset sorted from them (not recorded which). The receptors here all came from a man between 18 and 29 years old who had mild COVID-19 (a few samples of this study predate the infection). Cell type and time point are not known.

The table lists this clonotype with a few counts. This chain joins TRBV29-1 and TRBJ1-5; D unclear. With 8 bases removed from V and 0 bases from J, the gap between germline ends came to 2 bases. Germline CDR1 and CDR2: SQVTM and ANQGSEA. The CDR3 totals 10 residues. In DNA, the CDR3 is TGCAGCATTAGCAATCAGCCCCAGCATTTT. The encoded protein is CSISNQPQHF. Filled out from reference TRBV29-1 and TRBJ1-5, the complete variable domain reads SAVISQKPSRDICQRGTSLTIQCQVDSQVTMMFWYRQQPGQSLTLIATANQGSEATYESGFVIDKFPISRPNLTFSTLTVSNMSPEDSSIYLCSISNQPQHFGDGTRLSIL.

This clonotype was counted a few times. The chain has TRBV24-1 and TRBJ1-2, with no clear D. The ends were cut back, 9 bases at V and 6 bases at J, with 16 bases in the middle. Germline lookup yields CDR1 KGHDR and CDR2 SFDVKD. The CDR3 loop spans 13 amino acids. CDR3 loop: CATCQDPADGYTF. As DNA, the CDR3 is TGTGCCACCTGCCAGGACCCAGCAGATGGCTACACCTTC.

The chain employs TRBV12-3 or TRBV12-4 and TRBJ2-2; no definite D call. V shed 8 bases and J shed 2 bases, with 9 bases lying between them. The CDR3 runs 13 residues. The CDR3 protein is CASQQRNTGELFF. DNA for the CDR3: TGTGCCAGCCAACAGAGAAACACCGGGGAGCTGTTTTTT.

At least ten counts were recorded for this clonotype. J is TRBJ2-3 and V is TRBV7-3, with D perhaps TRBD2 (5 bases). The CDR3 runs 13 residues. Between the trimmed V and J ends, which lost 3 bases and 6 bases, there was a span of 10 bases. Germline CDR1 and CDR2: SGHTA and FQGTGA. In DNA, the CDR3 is TGTGCCAGCAGCTTGGGTTCGGGGGATACGCAGTATTTT. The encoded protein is CASSLGSGDTQYF.

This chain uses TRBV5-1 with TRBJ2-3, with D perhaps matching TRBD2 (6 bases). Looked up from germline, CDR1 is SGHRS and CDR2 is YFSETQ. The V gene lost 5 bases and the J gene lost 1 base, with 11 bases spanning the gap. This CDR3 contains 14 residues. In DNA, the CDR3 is TGCGCCAGCAGTCCGGGGGACGGCACAGATACGCAGTATTTT. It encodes CASSPGDGTDTQYF.

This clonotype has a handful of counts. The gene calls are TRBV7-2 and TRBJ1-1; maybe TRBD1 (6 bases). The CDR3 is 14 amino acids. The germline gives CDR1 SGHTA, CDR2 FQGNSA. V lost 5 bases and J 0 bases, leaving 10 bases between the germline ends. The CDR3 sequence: CASSRTVMNTEAFF. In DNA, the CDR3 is TGTGCCAGCAGCAGGACAGTCATGAACACTGAAGCTTTCTTT.

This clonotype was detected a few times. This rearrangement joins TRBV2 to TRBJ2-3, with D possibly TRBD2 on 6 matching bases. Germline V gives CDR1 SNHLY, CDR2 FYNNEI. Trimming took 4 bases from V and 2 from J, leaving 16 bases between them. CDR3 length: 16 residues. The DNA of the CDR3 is TGTGCCAGCAGTGGTCAGGGCGCGGGGAACACAGATACGCAGTATTTT. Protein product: CASSGQGAGNTDTQYF.

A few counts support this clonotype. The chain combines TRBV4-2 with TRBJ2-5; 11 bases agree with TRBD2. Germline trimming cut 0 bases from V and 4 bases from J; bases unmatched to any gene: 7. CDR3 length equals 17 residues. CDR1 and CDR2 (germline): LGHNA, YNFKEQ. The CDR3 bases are TGTGCCAGCAGCCAAGACGCTGTGCTAGCGGGGGGAGAGACCCAGTACTTC. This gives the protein CASSQDAVLAGGETQYF.

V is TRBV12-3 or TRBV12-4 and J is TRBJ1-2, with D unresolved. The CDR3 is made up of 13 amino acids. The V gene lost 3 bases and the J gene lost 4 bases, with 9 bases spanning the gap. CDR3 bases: TGTGCCAGCAGTTTCCTCACCCGCTATGGCTACACCTTC. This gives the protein CASSFLTRYGYTF.

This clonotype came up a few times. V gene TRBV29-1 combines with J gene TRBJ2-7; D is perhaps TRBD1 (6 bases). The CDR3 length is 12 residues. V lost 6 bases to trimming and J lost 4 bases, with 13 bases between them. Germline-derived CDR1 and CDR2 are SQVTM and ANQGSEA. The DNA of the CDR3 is TGCAGCGTCGCTCAAGGGGGTTACGAGCAGTACTTC. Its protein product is CSVAQGGYEQYF.

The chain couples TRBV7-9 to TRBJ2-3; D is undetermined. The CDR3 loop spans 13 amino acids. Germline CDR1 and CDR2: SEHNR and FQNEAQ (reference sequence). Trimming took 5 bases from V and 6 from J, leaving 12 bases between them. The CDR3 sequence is CASSAGQPDTQYF. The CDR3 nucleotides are TGTGCCAGCAGCGCCGGCCAGCCTGATACGCAGTATTTT. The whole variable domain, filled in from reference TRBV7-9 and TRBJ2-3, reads DTGVSQNPRHKITKRGQNVTFRCDPISEHNRLYWYRQTLGQGPEFLTYFQNEAQLEKSRLLSDRFSAERPKGSFSTLEIQRTEQGDSAMYLCASSAGQPDTQYFGPGTRLTVL.

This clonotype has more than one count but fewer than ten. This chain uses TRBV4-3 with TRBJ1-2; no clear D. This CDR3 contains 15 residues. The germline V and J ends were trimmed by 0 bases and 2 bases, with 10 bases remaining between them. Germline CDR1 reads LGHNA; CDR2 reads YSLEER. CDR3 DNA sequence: TGCGCCAGCAGCCAAGACCCATCACAGAACTATGGCTACACCTTC. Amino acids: CASSQDPSQNYGYTF.

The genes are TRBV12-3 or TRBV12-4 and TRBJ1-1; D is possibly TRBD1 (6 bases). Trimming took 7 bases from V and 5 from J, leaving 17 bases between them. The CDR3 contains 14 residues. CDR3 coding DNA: TGTGCCAGCAATCAGGGAATAGGGGGAACTGAAGCTTTCTTT. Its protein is CASNQGIGGTEAFF.

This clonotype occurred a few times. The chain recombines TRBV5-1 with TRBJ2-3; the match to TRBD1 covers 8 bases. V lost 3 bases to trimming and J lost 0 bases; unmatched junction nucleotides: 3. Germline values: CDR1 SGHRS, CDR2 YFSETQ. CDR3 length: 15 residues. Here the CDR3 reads CASSSGGGSTDTQYF. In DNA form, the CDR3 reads TGCGCCAGCAGCTCAGGGGGCGGGAGCACAGATACGCAGTATTTT.